This T cell receptor (beta chain) was observed in a study of blood T cell repertoires in COVID-19. Across the study: Samples came from the United States, Italy and Spain, spanning acute and convalescent COVID-19.

Profiled with immunoSEQ multiplex PCR; TCRdb holds only in-frame clones, not every one. The data hold about 260,000 clones, with 88% observed a single time. In its sample, this clone was seen once. V lost 4 bases, J lost 8 bases, and 21 bases lay in between. CDR1 is ENHRY, CDR2 SYGVKD, per germline. CDR3 length equals 16 residues. The chain carries TRBV10-3 and TRBJ2-1, with D possibly matching TRBD2 (7 bases). The TCR originated in a man aged 55 to 69 who had recovered from COVID-19. Sequencing input: peripheral blood. The CDR3 region is CAISAVGGASVDEQFF. The CDR3 DNA sequence: TGTGCCATCAGTGCCGTGGGGGGGGCCTCTGTAGATGAGCAGTTCTTC.